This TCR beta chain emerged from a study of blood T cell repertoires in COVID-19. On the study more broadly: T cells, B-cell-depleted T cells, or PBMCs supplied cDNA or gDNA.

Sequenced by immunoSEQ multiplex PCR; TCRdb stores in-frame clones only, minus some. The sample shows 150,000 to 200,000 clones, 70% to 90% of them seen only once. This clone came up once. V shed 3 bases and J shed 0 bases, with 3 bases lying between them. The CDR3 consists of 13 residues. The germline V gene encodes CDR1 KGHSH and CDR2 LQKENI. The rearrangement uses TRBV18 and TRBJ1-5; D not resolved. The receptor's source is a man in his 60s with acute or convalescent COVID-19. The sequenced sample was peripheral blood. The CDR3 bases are TGTGCCAGCTCACCTTATAGCAATCAGCCCCAGCATTTT. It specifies CASSPYSNQPQHF.